Shown below are 30 T cell receptor beta chains from a single sample sequenced in a study of blood T cell repertoires in COVID-19. Clones were read by immunoSEQ multiplex PCR, and TCRdb kept only the in-frame ones, dropping some. The sample records approximately 110,000 clones, about two thirds being singletons. The sequenced sample consisted of peripheral blood. These receptors were taken from a human donor with acute or convalescent COVID-19. The donor label of this sample is uncertain.

This clone was seen many times. This chain links TRBV2 with TRBJ1-6, with TRBD1 matching 7 bases. Germline V CDR1 and CDR2: SNHLY, FYNNEI. This CDR3 is 15 amino acids long. J was trimmed by 7 bases and V by 4 bases; bases with no gene match: 7. CDR3 sequence reads: CASSGGGTQNSPLHF. As DNA, the CDR3 is TGTGCCAGCAGTGGAGGGGGCACTCAAAATTCACCCCTCCACTTT.

DNA of the CDR3: TGTGCCAGCAGCCAAGTGGGGACTAGCGGGGGTCTCGAGCAGTACTTC. Its translation: CASSQVGTSGGLEQYF. The chain carries TRBV3-1 (or the pseudogene TRBV3-2) and TRBJ2-7; 14 bases align to TRBD2. The CDR3 totals 16 residues. Trimming took 1 base from V and 6 from J; bases not matched to a gene: 5. CDR1 and CDR2 from the germline V gene are LGHDT and YNNKEL (reference sequence).

The CDR3 nucleotides are TGTGCCAGCAGTCTACGGACAGGGTATTCACCCCTCCACTTT. Amino acids: CASSLRTGYSPLHF. V and J are TRBV28 and TRBJ1-6; 8 bases are a match to TRBD1. Germline V gene lookup returns CDR1 MDHEN and CDR2 SYDVKM. The trim removed 5 bases at V and 8 bases at J, leaving 5 bases unmatched. The CDR3 totals 14 residues.

This clone has a handful of counts. The rearrangement joins TRBV6-6 to TRBJ2-7; D not certain. Trimming cost V 0 bases and J 3 bases, with 9 bases left between them. The CDR3 extends over 14 amino acids. Germline CDR1 is MNHNY and CDR2 is SVGAGI (reference sequence). Here the CDR3 reads CASSYSESGYEQYF. CDR3 coding DNA: TGTGCCAGCAGTTACTCCGAGTCAGGCTACGAGCAGTACTTC.

The V and J genes are TRBV2 and TRBJ1-2; TRBD1 matches 8 bases. The CDR3 consists of 13 residues. V trimming: 8 bases; J trimming: 6 bases; junction bases outside the gene matches: 8. Looked up from germline, CDR1 is SNHLY and CDR2 is FYNNEI. CDR3 in DNA: TGTGCCAGCTCCGTCGCAGGGGGCAATGGCTACACCTTC. This gives the protein CASSVAGGNGYTF.

In DNA form, the CDR3 reads TGTGCCAGCAGGGATTTACAGGGGGCTCAGTACTTC. Amino acid sequence: CASRDLQGAQYF. The V and J genes are TRBV3-1 (or the pseudogene TRBV3-2) and TRBJ2-7; TRBD1 matches at 9 bases. With 6 bases clipped from V and 10 bases from J, the junction kept 7 bases outside the gene matches. Germline lookup yields CDR1 LGHDT and CDR2 YNNKEL (reference sequence). The CDR3 spans 12 residues.

This clone appeared a few times. This sequence joins TRBV5-6 and TRBJ1-3; tentative D call: TRBD1 (6 bases). There are 16 residues in the CDR3. V shed 1 base and J shed 0 bases, with 11 bases lying between them. From germline, CDR1 is SGHDT and CDR2 YYEEEE. Here the CDR3 reads CASSLLTGNSGNTIYF. CDR3 DNA sequence: TGTGCCAGCAGCTTGCTGACAGGTAACTCTGGAAACACCATATATTTT.

This clone was seen a handful of times. The chain recombines TRBV30 with TRBJ2-6, with TRBD1 matching over 8 bases. Germline CDR1 is GTSNPN and CDR2 is SVGIG (reference sequence). CDR3 length: 14 amino acids. V was clipped by 6 bases and J by 0 bases; unmatched bases: 1. The CDR3 protein is CACDRGSGANVLTF. The CDR3, as DNA: TGTGCCTGCGACAGGGGCTCTGGGGCCAACGTCCTGACTTTC.

This clone was seen a handful of times. The V call is TRBV7-6, the J call TRBJ2-7, with 9 bases that match TRBD2. There are 15 residues in the CDR3. CDR1 SGHVS and CDR2 FNYEAQ come from the germline V gene. The V segment lost 5 bases and the J segment 2 bases; nucleotides outside the gene matches: 7. DNA for the CDR3: TGTGCCAGCAGCCAGACTAGCGGATCCACCTACGAGCAGTACTTC. This translates into CASSQTSGSTYEQYF.

This clone was recorded once. The chain couples TRBV6-4 to TRBJ2-1; 12 bases map to TRBD1. Germline CDR1 and CDR2: MRHNA and SNTAGT. J gave up 5 bases and V 5 bases, and 4 bases lay outside the gene matches. This CDR3 is 15 amino acids long. The CDR3 coding sequence is TGTGCCAGCAGTCCGGGACAGGGGGCACACAATGAGCAGTTCTTC. Its translation: CASSPGQGAHNEQFF.

The rearrangement joins TRBV2 to TRBJ2-1, with a weak D call TRBD1 (6 bases). The CDR3 runs 15 residues. The germline V gene has CDR1 SNHLY and CDR2 FYNNEI. The V end was cut by 4 bases, the J end by 1 base, with 11 bases between. The CDR3 DNA follows: TGTGCCAGCAGTGGTGGGGGACATTCCTACAATGAGCAGTTCTTC. As protein: CASSGGGHSYNEQFF. Filled out from reference TRBV2 and TRBJ2-1, the complete variable domain reads EPEVTQTPSHQVTQMGQEVILRCVPISNHLYFYWYRQILGQKVEFLVSFYNNEISEKSEIFDDQFSVERPDGSNFTLKIRSTKLEDSAMYFCASSGGGHSYNEQFFGPGTRLTVL.

This clone was found once. The chain uses TRBV3-1 (or the pseudogene TRBV3-2) and TRBJ1-1; D not certain. Trimming removed 3 bases at V and 4 bases at J, with 6 bases between. The CDR3 loop spans 12 amino acids. CDR1 and CDR2 from the germline V gene are LGHDT and YNNKEL (reference sequence). CDR3 sequence: CASSHSGTEAFF. The CDR3 DNA follows: TGTGCCAGCAGCCACTCGGGCACTGAAGCTTTCTTT.

The chain joins TRBV19 to TRBJ1-5, with TRBD1 matching 8 bases. CDR1 LNHDA and CDR2 SQIVND come from the germline V gene (reference sequence). This CDR3 is built from 14 residues. V dropped 4 bases and J dropped 6; count of bases not matched to a gene: 5. In DNA, the CDR3 is TGTGCCAGTAGTAGGACAGGGTATGGTCAGCCCCAGCATTTT. The encoded protein is CASSRTGYGQPQHF.

This clone has just one count. The chain uses TRBV6-5 and TRBJ2-1; TRBD2 agrees at 10 bases. The V gene end was trimmed by 6 bases and the J gene end by 5 bases; junction bases not matched to a gene: 4. Germline CDR1 reads MNHEY; CDR2 reads SVGAGI. This CDR3 is 14 amino acids long. CDR3 nucleotide sequence: TGTGCCAGCAGCCTAGCGGGAGTTAACAATGAGCAGTTCTTC. It encodes CASSLAGVNNEQFF.

V usage is TRBV3-1 (or the pseudogene TRBV3-2) and J usage is TRBJ2-5, with a possible D match to TRBD2 (7 bases). The V end was cut by 7 bases, the J end by 2 bases, with 14 bases between. This CDR3 is 14 amino acids long. Germline V gives CDR1 LGHDT, CDR2 YNNKEL (reference sequence). CDR3 in DNA: TGTGCCAGCAACCGGAGGGGGGGTCAAGAGACCCAGTACTTC. Its translation: CASNRRGGQETQYF.

The V call is TRBV4-1, the J call TRBJ1-1; 9 nucleotides line up with TRBD1. The germline CDR1 and CDR2 sequences are MGHRA and YSYEKL. Losses at the gene ends were 4 bases for V and 0 bases for J; bases not matched to a gene: 9. The CDR3 spans 17 residues. CDR3 DNA sequence: TGCGCCAGCAGCCTTTTACAGGGGGCGCTTATGAACACTGAAGCTTTCTTT. Translation: CASSLLQGALMNTEAFF.

The V and J genes are TRBV5-1 and TRBJ2-5; 7 bases match TRBD1. Germline CDR1 reads SGHRS; CDR2 reads YFSETQ. V shed 7 bases, J shed 3 bases, and the junction held 0 bases outside the gene matches. This CDR3 comprises 11 residues. The CDR3 sequence: CASQGEETQYF. Written as DNA, the CDR3 is TGCGCCAGCCAGGGGGAAGAGACCCAGTACTTC.

The chain has TRBV11-3 and TRBJ2-3; 13 nucleotides match TRBD2. V was clipped by 2 bases and J by 7 bases; unmatched bases: 6. CDR1 is SGHNT, CDR2 YENEEA, per germline. This CDR3 is 16 amino acids long. CDR3 residues: CASSLTSGGASNTQYF. In DNA, the CDR3 is TGTGCCAGCAGCTTAACTAGCGGGGGGGCCTCGAATACGCAGTATTTT.

The chain has TRBV15 and TRBJ2-5; possible D gene TRBD2, 7 bases. The V end was cut by 0 bases, the J end by 6 bases, with 14 bases between. Germline CDR1 is LNHNV and CDR2 is YYDKDF (reference sequence). The CDR3 runs 15 residues. CDR3 nucleotide sequence: TGTGCCACCAGCAGAGATGACTGGGGGGGCCAGACCCAGTACTTC. Amino acids: CATSRDDWGGQTQYF.

V and J are TRBV19 and TRBJ1-1; a weak D match, TRBD1 (5 bases). The CDR3 sequence is 16 residues long. Per the germline V gene, CDR1 is LNHDA and CDR2 is SQIVND (reference sequence). V lost 3 bases and J 0 bases, leaving 14 bases between the germline ends. The chain's CDR3 is CASSIGTRGVNTEAFF. DNA for the CDR3: TGTGCCAGTAGTATTGGGACGCGGGGAGTGAACACTGAAGCTTTCTTT.

This sequence joins TRBV7-9 and TRBJ2-1; D perhaps matches TRBD2 (5 bases). CDR3 length equals 12 residues. In germline, CDR1 is SEHNR, CDR2 FQNEAQ (reference sequence). The germline V and J ends were trimmed by 8 bases and 3 bases, with 8 bases remaining between them. As DNA, the CDR3 is TGTGCCAGCGGGAGAAACTACAATGAGCAGTTCTTC. This codes for CASGRNYNEQFF.

The chain couples TRBV27 to TRBJ1-6; perhaps TRBD1 as D (5 bases). The CDR3 is made up of 18 amino acids. V gave up 2 bases and J gave up 6 bases, with 20 bases separating them. Germline V CDR1 and CDR2: MNHEY, SMNVEV (reference sequence). CDR3 protein: CASSLALRAGWSNSPLHF. The CDR3 DNA sequence: TGTGCCAGCAGTTTAGCACTCAGGGCAGGCTGGAGTAATTCACCCCTCCACTTT.

The J gene is TRBJ2-1, the V gene TRBV5-1; 15 bases are a match to TRBD2. CDR1 and CDR2 (germline): SGHRS, YFSETQ. V lost 5 bases and J lost 7; bases outside the gene matches: 4. This CDR3 has 15 residues. The DNA of the CDR3 is TGCGCCAGCAGTCGGACTAGCGGGGGGGCAAATGAGCAGTTCTTC. This encodes CASSRTSGGANEQFF.

This chain uses TRBV2 with TRBJ1-2, with 8 bases lining up with TRBD1. With 6 bases clipped from V and 5 bases from J, the junction kept 8 bases outside the gene matches. In germline, CDR1 is SNHLY, CDR2 FYNNEI. The CDR3 contains 14 residues. The chain's CDR3 is CASRPTGAVYGYTF. In nucleotides, the CDR3 is TGTGCCAGCAGGCCGACAGGGGCTGTGTATGGCTACACCTTC.

This chain links TRBV7-6 with TRBJ1-1; possible D gene TRBD1, 5 bases. CDR1 SGHVS and CDR2 FNYEAQ come from the germline V gene. The V end was cut by 8 bases, the J end by 5 bases, with 9 bases between. The CDR3 totals 11 residues. CDR3 sequence: CASQTGTEAFF. The CDR3 bases are TGTGCCAGCCAAACAGGTACTGAAGCTTTCTTT.

This chain uses TRBV5-6 with TRBJ1-2; D remains unclear. The CDR3 totals 15 residues. The germline CDR1 and CDR2 sequences are SGHDT and YYEEEE. V lost 0 bases and J 0 bases, leaving 9 bases between the germline ends. CDR3 bases: TGTGCCAGCAGCTTGGGGCCAGATGCTAACTATGGCTACACCTTC. Protein: CASSLGPDANYGYTF. Variable domain in full (rest from reference TRBV5-6 and TRBJ1-2): DAGVTQSPTHLIKTRGQQVTLRCSPKSGHDTVSWYQQALGQGPQFIFQYYEEEERQRGNFPDRFSGHQFPNYSSELNVNALLLGDSALYLCASSLGPDANYGYTFGSGTRLTVV.

This clone was counted a few times. Other nucleotide sequences from this sample produce the same CDR3. This chain links TRBV18 with TRBJ1-1; 8 bases match TRBD1. Germline V gene lookup returns CDR1 KGHSH and CDR2 LQKENI. Losses at the gene ends were 6 bases for V and 3 bases for J; bases not matched to a gene: 3. This CDR3 is built from 13 residues. CDR3 residues: CASSPTGDTEAFF. CDR3 DNA: TGTGCCAGCTCCCCGACAGGGGACACTGAAGCTTTCTTT.

V usage is TRBV15 and J usage is TRBJ2-5, with 9 bases lining up with TRBD2. In germline, CDR1 is LNHNV, CDR2 YYDKDF (reference sequence). V dropped 8 bases and J dropped 5; count of bases not matched to a gene: 9. This CDR3 spans 14 amino acids. CDR3 sequence (DNA): TGTGCCACCTGCGGGCGGGGGGGCTGGGAGACCCAGTACTTC. It specifies CATCGRGGWETQYF.

This clone was detected only a few times. This chain connects TRBV9 to TRBJ2-2; D may be TRBD1 (6 bases). The length of the CDR3 is 14 residues. The germline V and J ends were trimmed by 3 bases and 8 bases, with 14 bases remaining between them. The germline V gene has CDR1 SGDLS and CDR2 YYNGEE. This CDR3 is CASSDDRPGGELFF. In DNA form, the CDR3 reads TGTGCCAGCAGCGACGACAGGCCGGGAGGGGAGCTGTTTTTT.

This clone was seen only once. The chain has TRBV6-6 and TRBJ1-5; 7 bases agree with TRBD1. V lost 2 bases, J lost 6 bases, and 10 bases stayed unmatched. The CDR3 totals 16 residues. Germline loops: CDR1 MNHNY, CDR2 SVGAGI (reference sequence). The CDR3 bases are TGTGCCAGCAGTTACCGGGCGCAGGGGGTGATTCAGCCCCAGCATTTT. Encoded protein: CASSYRAQGVIQPQHF.